Here is one T cell receptor (beta chain) with its context. The antigen remains unidentified. This CDR3 has 14 amino acids. V lost 3 bases and J lost 1, with 9 bases in between. Germline V lookup: CDR1 SGHTA, CDR2 FQGNSA. The record originates from a study of cytomegalovirus exposure and HLA in healthy donors. Overall study: Genotyping showed roughly 86% of almost 400 donors falling in the Caucasian-associated ancestry cluster. Overall study results and limits: The investigators catalogued 150 to 200 TCR beta chains as cytomegalovirus-associated. There were some V segments, including TRBV6-2 and TRBV6-3, excluded as indistinguishable.

The study ran its PCR with 60 Vbeta and 13 Jbeta primers. Some clones are missing from TCRdb's copy, which holds only in-frame ones; the method was immunoSEQ multiplex PCR. The table has 150,000 to 190,000 clones, approximately 84% seen once. This sequence joins TRBV7-2 and TRBJ2-5, with unresolved D. Input material: PBMCs. This receptor was identified in a woman aged 18-29 years in good health and CMV-seronegative. The CDR3 sequence is CASSLPVRQETQYF. CDR3 DNA sequence: TGTGCCAGCAGCTTGCCGGTCCGCCAAGAGACCCAGTACTTC.